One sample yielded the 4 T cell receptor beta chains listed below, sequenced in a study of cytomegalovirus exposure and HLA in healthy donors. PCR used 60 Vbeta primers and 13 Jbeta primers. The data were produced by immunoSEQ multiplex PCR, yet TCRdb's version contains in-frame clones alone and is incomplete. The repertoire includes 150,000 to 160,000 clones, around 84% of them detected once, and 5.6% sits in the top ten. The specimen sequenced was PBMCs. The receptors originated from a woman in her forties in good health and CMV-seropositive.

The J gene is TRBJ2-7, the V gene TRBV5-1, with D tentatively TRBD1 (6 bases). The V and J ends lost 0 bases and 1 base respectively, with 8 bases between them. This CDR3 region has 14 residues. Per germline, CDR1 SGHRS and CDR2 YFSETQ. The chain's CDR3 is CASSLDRVSYEQYF. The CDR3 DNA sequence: TGCGCCAGCAGCTTGGACAGGGTTTCCTACGAGCAGTACTTC.

The CDR3 is CASSRTERDTQYF. CDR3 sequence (DNA): TGCGCCAGCAGCCGAACAGAGCGGGATACGCAGTATTTT. The V call is TRBV4-1, the J call TRBJ2-3, with a weak D call TRBD2 (5 bases). The CDR3 length is 13 residues. Germline CDR1 MGHRA, CDR2 YSYEKL. With 4 bases removed from V and 6 bases from J, the gap between germline ends came to 11 bases.

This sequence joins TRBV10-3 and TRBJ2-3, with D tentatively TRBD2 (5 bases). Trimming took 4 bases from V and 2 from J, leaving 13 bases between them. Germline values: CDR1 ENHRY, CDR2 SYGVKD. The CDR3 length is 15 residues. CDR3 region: CAISVGGLTTDTQYF. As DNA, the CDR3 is TGTGCCATCAGTGTGGGCGGGCTTACCACAGATACGCAGTATTTT.

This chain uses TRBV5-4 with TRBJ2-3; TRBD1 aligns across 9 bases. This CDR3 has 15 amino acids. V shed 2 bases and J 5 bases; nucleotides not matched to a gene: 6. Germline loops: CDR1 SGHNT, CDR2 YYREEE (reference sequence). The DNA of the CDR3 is TGTGCCAGCAGCTTCTGGGACAGGGTATTAGATACGCAGTATTTT. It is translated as CASSFWDRVLDTQYF. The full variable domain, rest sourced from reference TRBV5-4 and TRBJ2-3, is ETGVTQSPTHLIKTRGQQVTLRCSSQSGHNTVSWYQQALGQGPQFIFQYYREEENGRGNFPPRFSGLQFPNYSSELNVNALELDDSALYLCASSFWDRVLDTQYFGPGTRLTVL.